This T cell receptor beta chain was captured in a study of control samples from healthy donors and cancer patients. This table comes from immunoSEQ multiplex PCR, and its TCRdb copy is limited to in-frame clones, with some not included. There are about 160,000 clones in the sample; around 90% occur only once, and around 11% lies in the top ten. CDR3 length equals 12 residues. The germline V gene has CDR1 MDHEN and CDR2 SYDVKM. V lost 6 bases and J lost 11; bases outside the gene matches: 7. This receptor was identified in a young man in good health. The rearrangement joins TRBV28 to TRBJ1-1, with 9 positions matching TRBD1. The sample was blood. The CDR3 is CASRLQGTGAFF. The CDR3 coding sequence is TGTGCCAGCAGACTACAGGGGACAGGGGCTTTCTTT.